Listed below are T cell receptor beta chains from one sample, sequenced in a study of T cell responses to AZD1222 COVID-19 vaccine. This table comes from immunoSEQ multiplex PCR, and its TCRdb copy is limited to in-frame clones, with some not included. The top ten clones hold 5% of a sample with roughly 100,000 clones, roughly 82% of them seen once. Sequencing was performed on peripheral blood, taken on day 0 of AZD1222 vaccination. The receptors originated from an adult in good health. Both conserved end residues are part of each CDR3. D genes are given only for firm matches. Where a row states a size, it is once, few, many or the class of an expanded clone; other rows omit it.

j_call | v_call | d_call | clone_size | cdr3_aa | cdr3_nt
TRBJ2-1 | TRBV5-6 | NA | NA | CASSFQGNEQFF | TGTGCCAGCAGCTTTCAGGGAAATGAGCAGTTCTTC
TRBJ2-6 | TRBV4-3 | NA | NA | CASSQDTSSGANVLTF | TGCGCCAGCAGCCAAGACACTTCCTCTGGGGCCAACGTCCTGACTTTC
TRBJ1-2 | TRBV4-2 | NA | NA | CASSQDIPRGYTF | TGTGCCAGCAGCCAAGATATTCCGCGGGGCTACACCTTC
TRBJ2-3 | TRBV4-3 | NA | NA | CASSQDHARTDTQYF | TGCGCCAGCAGCCAAGATCATGCCCGCACAGATACGCAGTATTTT
TRBJ2-7 | TRBV7-9 | NA | NA | CASSPITDSYEQYF | TGTGCCAGCTCCCCTATTACAGATTCCTACGAGCAGTACTTC
TRBJ2-5 | TRBV14 | TRBD1 | NA | CASSQLRGLRETQYF | TGTGCCAGCAGCCAACTAAGGGGGCTCCGAGAGACCCAGTACTTC
TRBJ2-5 | TRBV2 | TRBD2 | NA | CATAGEGETQYF | TGTGCCACCGCGGGGGAGGGAGAGACCCAGTACTTC
TRBJ1-2 | TRBV3-1/TRBV3-2 | TRBD1 | NA | CASSQGTGTPYTGYTF | TGTGCCAGCAGCCAGGGGACAGGGACCCCCTACACTGGCTACACCTTC
TRBJ1-2 | TRBV5-1 | TRBD1 | once | CASSLNRGDYGYTF | TGCGCCAGCAGCTTGAACAGGGGAGACTATGGCTACACCTTC
TRBJ2-7 | TRBV11-2 | NA | NA | CASSGVYEQYF | TGTGCCAGCAGCGGGGTCTACGAGCAGTACTTC
TRBJ2-2 | TRBV6-6 | TRBD2 | once | CASRRGENTGELFF | TGTGCCAGCAGGCGGGGGGAGAACACCGGGGAGCTGTTTTTT
TRBJ2-5 | TRBV7-6 | NA | NA | CASSLEALIQETQYF | TGTGCCAGCAGCTTAGAAGCACTGATCCAAGAGACCCAGTACTTC
TRBJ1-5 | TRBV28 | TRBD1 | NA | CATMSPTGQGQPQHF | TGTGCCACCATGAGTCCGACAGGGCAAGGTCAGCCCCAGCATTTT
TRBJ2-1 | TRBV12-5 | TRBD1 | NA | CASGLTGDPEFF | TGTGCTAGTGGTTTGACAGGGGACCCCGAGTTCTTC
TRBJ1-2 | TRBV4-3 | NA | once | CASSPGRGDYGYTF | TGCGCCAGCAGCCCAGGAAGGGGAGACTATGGCTACACCTTC
TRBJ2-3 | TRBV19 | NA | many | CASRQAGDTQYF | TGTGCCAGTAGACAGGCGGGAGATACGCAGTATTTT
TRBJ2-5 | TRBV7-2 | NA | NA | CASSSTVGPRGTQYF | TGTGCCAGCAGCTCCACGGTGGGACCTAGAGGGACCCAGTACTTC
TRBJ2-1 | TRBV19 | NA | NA | CASSLGPRGEQFF | TGTGCCAGTAGTCTCGGGCCCCGGGGTGAGCAGTTCTTC
TRBJ1-3 | TRBV7-9 | TRBD1 | NA | CASTAAGGFSGNTIYF | TGTGCCAGCACCGCGGCAGGGGGATTTTCTGGAAACACCATATATTTT
TRBJ2-6 | TRBV4-3 | TRBD1 | NA | CASSQDLGGAYGANVLTF | TGCGCCAGCAGCCAAGATTTAGGGGGCGCGTACGGGGCCAACGTCCTGACTTTC
TRBJ1-5 | TRBV6-5 | NA | NA | CASSYKAGAKHQPQHF | TGTGCCAGCAGTTACAAAGCAGGGGCAAAACATCAGCCCCAGCATTTT
TRBJ1-1 | TRBV19 | NA | NA | CASSGEVYTEAFF | TGTGCCAGTAGTGGGGAGGTGTACACTGAAGCTTTCTTT
TRBJ1-4 | TRBV5-4 | TRBD1 | NA | CASSVQGAGEKLFF | TGTGCCAGCAGCGTACAGGGGGCTGGGGAAAAACTGTTTTTT
TRBJ2-1 | TRBV12-3/TRBV12-4 | NA | NA | CASSTGHSGQFF | TGTGCCAGCAGCACGGGACATTCTGGGCAGTTCTTC
TRBJ2-7 | TRBV24-1 | TRBD1 | NA | CATSEGRTGRNEQYF | TGTGCCACCAGTGAGGGCCGGACAGGGCGAAACGAGCAGTACTTC
TRBJ2-1 | TRBV14 | NA | few | CASSLNSGPWNEQFF | TGTGCCAGCAGCCTAAATTCGGGCCCCTGGAATGAGCAGTTCTTC
TRBJ1-1 | TRBV7-2 | NA | NA | CASSLVSGMGTEAFF | TGTGCCAGCAGCTTAGTATCCGGGATGGGGACTGAAGCTTTCTTT
TRBJ2-4 | TRBV7-2 | NA | NA | CASSLSPSSERIAKNIQYF | TGTGCCAGCAGCTTATCCCCTTCTAGCGAAAGAATAGCCAAAAACATTCAGTACTTC
TRBJ1-1 | TRBV4-2 | NA | NA | CASSQPGGTTEAFF | TGTGCCAGCAGCCAACCAGGAGGAACCACTGAAGCTTTCTTT
TRBJ1-1 | TRBV4-2 | NA | NA | CASSPAGEGTGNTEAFF | TGTGCCAGCAGCCCCGCCGGGGAGGGAACGGGGAACACTGAAGCTTTCTTT
TRBJ2-1 | TRBV11-3 | TRBD2 | NA | CASSFHSGGVYNEQFF | TGTGCCAGCAGCTTTCATAGCGGGGGGGTCTACAATGAGCAGTTCTTC
TRBJ1-3 | TRBV29-1 | TRBD1 | NA | CSVETGAGNTIYF | TGCAGCGTCGAGACAGGGGCTGGAAACACCATATATTTT
TRBJ1-3 | TRBV10-3 | NA | NA | CAISEPGRAGNTIYF | TGTGCCATCAGTGAGCCGGGGAGGGCTGGAAACACCATATATTTT
TRBJ2-5 | TRBV10-3 | NA | NA | CAISESRGQETQYF | TGTGCCATCAGTGAGTCCAGAGGACAGGAGACCCAGTACTTC
TRBJ1-2 | TRBV11-2 | NA | NA | CASTGTGTLDGYTF | TGTGCCAGCACCGGAACCGGGACACTCGATGGCTACACCTTC
TRBJ1-3 | TRBV20-1 | NA | NA | CSAGARNTIYF | TGCAGTGCTGGGGCCCGAAACACCATATATTTT
TRBJ1-3 | TRBV6-4 | NA | once | CASSDWDMESHTIYF | TGTGCCAGCAGTGACTGGGACATGGAGTCCCACACCATATATTTT